The 28 T cell receptor beta chains listed next were all sequenced from one sample in a study of blood T cell repertoires in COVID-19. This table comes from immunoSEQ multiplex PCR, and its TCRdb copy is limited to in-frame clones, with some not included. This table has hundreds of thousands of clones, 88% appearing once. The sequenced sample consisted of peripheral blood. Receptors originate from a woman aged 30 to 39 with acute or convalescent COVID-19.

The CDR3 sequence is CASSLALGTSIYEQYF. CDR3 in DNA: TGTGCCAGCAGCTTGGCCCTAGGGACTAGCATCTACGAGCAGTACTTC. The chain joins TRBV5-6 to TRBJ2-7; TRBD2 matches 9 bases. The CDR3 totals 16 residues. Germline CDR1 and CDR2: SGHDT and YYEEEE. Unmatched junction bases numbered 7, after V lost 0 bases and J lost 3 bases. Supplemented by reference TRBV5-6 and TRBJ2-7, the full variable domain reads DAGVTQSPTHLIKTRGQQVTLRCSPKSGHDTVSWYQQALGQGPQFIFQYYEEEERQRGNFPDRFSGHQFPNYSSELNVNALLLGDSALYLCASSLALGTSIYEQYFGPGTRLTVT.

The V and J genes are TRBV6-1 and TRBJ2-7, with 11 bases matching TRBD1. In germline, CDR1 is MNHNS, CDR2 SASEGT. CDR3 length: 15 residues. The V gene end was trimmed by 5 bases and the J gene end by 2 bases; junction bases not matched to a gene: 5. The CDR3 bases are TGTGCCAGCAGTAACCGGGACAGGGGGGCCTACGAGCAGTACTTC. This sequence encodes CASSNRDRGAYEQYF.

V usage is TRBV5-1 and J usage is TRBJ2-1; a weak D match, TRBD1 (5 bases). The germline V gene has CDR1 SGHRS and CDR2 YFSETQ. The length of the CDR3 is 15 residues. Trimming took 0 bases from V and 4 from J, leaving 11 bases between them. In DNA, the CDR3 is TGCGCCAGCAGCTTGGGGCCAGGGCGGTACAATGAGCAGTTCTTC. Amino acids: CASSLGPGRYNEQFF.

The V call is TRBV3-1 (or the pseudogene TRBV3-2), the J call TRBJ1-1; 8 positions agree with TRBD1. There are 15 residues in the CDR3. V lost 4 bases to trimming and J lost 0 bases; unmatched junction nucleotides: 4. The germline CDR1 and CDR2 sequences are LGHDT and YNNKEL (reference sequence). Here the CDR3 reads CASSPPGGLNTEAFF. Written as DNA, the CDR3 is TGTGCCAGCAGCCCCCCAGGGGGCTTGAACACTGAAGCTTTCTTT.

The chain employs TRBV5-8 and TRBJ2-4; 8 bases are shared with TRBD1. The germline V gene encodes CDR1 SGHTS and CDR2 YDEGEE. V lost 4 bases and J lost 0; bases outside the gene matches: 12. This CDR3 comprises 18 residues. The CDR3 is CASSPRVQGGSAKNIQYF. DNA of the CDR3: TGTGCCAGCAGCCCGCGGGTACAGGGGGGTTCAGCCAAAAACATTCAGTACTTC.

This chain connects TRBV7-2 to TRBJ2-1, with D tentatively TRBD2 (6 bases). The V and J ends lost 8 bases and 5 bases respectively, with 19 bases between them. Germline CDR1 and CDR2: SGHTA and FQGNSA. CDR3 length: 15 residues. For the CDR3, the DNA is TGTGCCAGCTCCCTTCCGGGACTGGGTAACAATGAGCAGTTCTTC. As protein: CASSLPGLGNNEQFF.

This clone appeared a single time. The V gene is TRBV6-5, the J gene TRBJ2-7, with TRBD1 matching over 12 bases. Germline V gives CDR1 MNHEY, CDR2 SVGAGI. After removal of 0 bases from V and 6 bases from J, the junction contained 3 bases not matched to a gene. CDR3 length: 15 residues. CDR3 in DNA: TGTGCCAGCAGTTACTCCGGGACAGGGGGCGGCGAGCAGTACTTC. It encodes CASSYSGTGGGEQYF.

V and J are TRBV3-1 (or the pseudogene TRBV3-2) and TRBJ1-3; D is uncertain. The CDR3 runs to 15 residues. V gave up 1 base and J gave up 4 bases, with 11 bases separating them. The germline V gene has CDR1 LGHDT and CDR2 YNNKEL (reference sequence). CDR3 DNA: TGTGCCAGCAGCCAAGGTATCAGCGTCGGAAACACCATATATTTT. The encoded protein is CASSQGISVGNTIYF.

The chain carries TRBV11-3 and TRBJ2-3; 12 bases line up with TRBD2. Trimming removed 5 bases from V and 4 bases from J; junction bases left unmatched: 10. The CDR3 contains 17 residues. CDR1 and CDR2 (germline): SGHNT, YENEEA. Written as DNA, the CDR3 is TGTGCCAGCAGCGGGCGACTAGCGGGAGTTGGGGCAGATACGCAGTATTTT. This gives the protein CASSGRLAGVGADTQYF. Complete variable domain (other parts from reference TRBV11-3 and TRBJ2-3): EAGVVQSPRYKIIEKKQPVAFWCNPISGHNTLYWYLQNLGQGPELLIRYENEEAVDDSQLPKDRFSAERLKGVDSTLKIQPAELGDSAVYLCASSGRLAGVGADTQYFGPGTRLTVL.

V is TRBV7-2 and J is TRBJ2-7; 14 bases fit TRBD2. Germline V gene data show CDR1 as SGHTA and CDR2 as FQGNSA. The CDR3 extends over 19 amino acids. Trimming at V came to 5 bases and at J to 4 bases, leaving 16 bases not matched to a gene. CDR3: CASSVRSGTSGGRGYEQYF. As DNA, the CDR3 is TGTGCCAGCAGCGTCCGATCCGGGACTAGCGGGGGTCGGGGTTACGAGCAGTACTTC.

The chain couples TRBV6-5 to TRBJ2-7; TRBD2 agrees at 10 bases. The CDR3 loop spans 16 amino acids. CDR1 and CDR2 from the germline V gene are MNHEY and SVGAGI. V lost 2 bases and J lost 5; bases outside the gene matches: 9. The CDR3 sequence: CASSYRLAGALDEQYF. As DNA, the CDR3 is TGTGCCAGCAGTTACAGGCTAGCGGGAGCTCTAGACGAGCAGTACTTC.

Here the CDR3 reads CASSFAGAKLTGELFF. DNA of the CDR3: TGTGCCAGCAGCTTCGCAGGGGCCAAATTGACCGGGGAGCTGTTTTTT. The chain couples TRBV11-3 to TRBJ2-2, with D perhaps matching TRBD1 (6 bases). V was shortened by 3 bases and J by 5 bases, with 16 bases between the two germline ends. The CDR3 spans 16 residues. CDR1 is SGHNT, CDR2 YENEEA, per germline. The variable domain in full, with the rest retrieved from reference TRBV11-3 and TRBJ2-2, is EAGVVQSPRYKIIEKKQPVAFWCNPISGHNTLYWYLQNLGQGPELLIRYENEEAVDDSQLPKDRFSAERLKGVDSTLKIQPAELGDSAVYLCASSFAGAKLTGELFFGEGSRLTVL.

V is TRBV30 and J is TRBJ2-7; 9 bases are a match to TRBD2. The CDR3 is 14 residues long. Losses at the gene ends were 0 bases for V and 7 bases for J; bases not matched to a gene: 7. CDR1 is GTSNPN, CDR2 SVGIG, per germline (reference sequence). This chain's CDR3 is CAWSVAGGPGEQYF. CDR3 in DNA: TGTGCCTGGAGTGTTGCGGGAGGGCCCGGGGAGCAGTACTTC.

The rearrangement joins TRBV5-1 to TRBJ2-7, with a possible D match to TRBD1 (6 bases). The CDR3 spans 12 residues. Germline values: CDR1 SGHRS, CDR2 YFSETQ. V lost 5 bases and J lost 7, with 13 bases in between. CDR3 sequence reads: CASSQQGLEQYF. For the CDR3, the DNA is TGCGCCAGCAGTCAACAGGGCTTAGAGCAGTACTTC.

The J gene is TRBJ1-1, the V gene TRBV19, with D possibly TRBD1 on 5 matching bases. Germline V gene data show CDR1 as LNHDA and CDR2 as SQIVND (reference sequence). Trimming pared 4 bases from V and 2 bases from J, leaving 8 bases between. The CDR3 length is 13 residues. The CDR3 sequence is CASSTTDNTEAFF. In DNA, the CDR3 is TGTGCCAGTAGTACGACAGACAACACTGAAGCTTTCTTT.

This chain joins TRBV7-2 and TRBJ2-5, with D perhaps TRBD1 (5 bases). Germline CDR1 and CDR2: SGHTA and FQGNSA. V shed 7 bases and J shed 5 bases, with 20 bases lying between them. There are 15 residues in the CDR3. CDR3: CASTPGSRAAETQYF. The CDR3 DNA is TGTGCCAGCACCCCCGGTTCCAGGGCGGCGGAGACCCAGTACTTC. The whole variable domain, remainder taken from reference TRBV7-2 and TRBJ2-5, is GAGVSQSPSNKVTEKGKDVELRCDPISGHTALYWYRQSLGQGLEFLIYFQGNSAPDKSGLPSDRFSAERTGGSVSTLTIQRTQQEDSAVYLCASTPGSRAAETQYFGPGTRLLVL.

This clone came up once. J is TRBJ2-1 and V is TRBV5-6, with 7 bases that match TRBD1. After removal of 0 bases from V and 9 bases from J, the junction contained 3 bases not matched to a gene. Germline V gene lookup returns CDR1 SGHDT and CDR2 YYEEEE. This CDR3 is built from 13 residues. The DNA for the CDR3 is TGTGCCAGCAGCTTGGGACAGGGTCTTGAGCAGTTCTTC. Protein product: CASSLGQGLEQFF.

This sequence joins TRBV27 and TRBJ2-7; 12 positions agree with TRBD2. The CDR3 extends over 16 amino acids. Germline V CDR1 and CDR2: MNHEY, SMNVEV (reference sequence). Trimming removed 3 bases from V and 2 bases from J; junction bases left unmatched: 5. The DNA for the CDR3 is TGTGCCAGCAGTTTTTCCCGACTAGCGGGGGCCTACGAGCAGTACTTC. Translated, it gives CASSFSRLAGAYEQYF.

The chain employs TRBV27 and TRBJ1-2; tentatively, D is TRBD1 (5 bases). The CDR3 runs to 14 residues. CDR1 and CDR2 (germline): MNHEY, SMNVEV (reference sequence). Trimming removed 6 bases at V and 3 bases at J, with 14 bases between. The CDR3 DNA reads TGTGCCAGCAGACCCGTGGGGGGGTACTATGGCTACACCTTC. Translated: CASRPVGGYYGYTF.

The chain recombines TRBV30 with TRBJ2-2, with TRBD1 identical over 8 bases. The CDR3 sequence is 15 residues long. With 4 bases clipped from V and 1 base from J, the junction kept 5 bases outside the gene matches. Germline V gene sequence: CDR1 GTSNPN, CDR2 SVGIG (reference sequence). The CDR3 reads CAWTGGTLNTGELFF. In DNA, the CDR3 is TGTGCCTGGACAGGGGGCACTCTGAACACCGGGGAGCTGTTTTTT. Variable domain in full (rest from reference TRBV30 and TRBJ2-2): SQTIHQWPATLVQPVGSPLSLECTVEGTSNPNLYWYRQAAGRGLQLLFYSVGIGQISSEVPQNLSASRPQDRQFILSSKKLLLSDSGFYLCAWTGGTLNTGELFFGEGSRLTVL.

V usage is TRBV27 and J usage is TRBJ1-2, with 7 bases identical to TRBD1. The V gene's germline CDR1 is MNHEY and CDR2 SMNVEV (reference sequence). The CDR3 loop spans 14 amino acids. Trimming at V came to 6 bases and at J to 3 bases, leaving 7 bases not matched to a gene. The chain's CDR3 is CASRRGGTHYGYTF. CDR3 in DNA: TGTGCCAGCAGAAGAGGGGGCACGCACTATGGCTACACCTTC.

The V call is TRBV7-8, the J call TRBJ1-5; the D is unclear. Germline V lookup: CDR1 SGHVS, CDR2 FQNEAQ. Trimming removed 2 bases at V and 5 bases at J, with 10 bases between. CDR3 size: 14 residues. The CDR3 region has the DNA TGTGCCAGCAGCTTACTAGGCAGCTATCAGCCCCAGCATTTT. Protein product: CASSLLGSYQPQHF.

A single count supports this clone. The V gene is TRBV9, the J gene TRBJ2-7; 8 bases are shared with TRBD2. CDR3 size: 14 residues. Germline CDR1 reads SGDLS; CDR2 reads YYNGEE. With 2 bases clipped from V and 3 bases from J, the junction kept 4 bases outside the gene matches. The CDR3 nucleotides are TGTGCCAGCAGCGTTAGCGGGAAAGGCTACGAGCAGTACTTC. The encoded protein is CASSVSGKGYEQYF.

In its sample, this clone was seen a few times. V gene TRBV5-1 combines with J gene TRBJ1-2, with TRBD1 as a possible D gene (6 bases). Germline CDR1 is SGHRS and CDR2 is YFSETQ. The ends were cut back, 2 bases at V and 0 bases at J, with 8 bases in the middle. The length of the CDR3 is 14 residues. CDR3 nucleotide sequence: TGCGCCAGCAGCTTCGGGACATCTAACTATGGCTACACCTTC. It encodes CASSFGTSNYGYTF.

The chain links TRBV9 to TRBJ2-1, with 8 bases matching TRBD1. Germline lookup yields CDR1 SGDLS and CDR2 YYNGEE. After removal of 0 bases from V and 8 bases from J, the junction contained 7 bases not matched to a gene. The length of the CDR3 is 15 residues. The CDR3 sequence: CASSVATGQVDEQFF. CDR3 nucleotide sequence: TGTGCCAGCAGCGTAGCTACGGGACAGGTCGATGAGCAGTTCTTC.

The gene calls are TRBV2 and TRBJ2-1; no reliable D call. This CDR3 is 15 amino acids long. From germline, CDR1 is SNHLY and CDR2 FYNNEI. The V and J ends lost 5 bases and 0 bases respectively, with 11 bases between them. The CDR3 loop reads CASSQPHSSYNEQFF. As DNA, the CDR3 is TGTGCCAGCAGTCAACCCCATAGCTCCTACAATGAGCAGTTCTTC.

V gene TRBV19 combines with J gene TRBJ2-1; D may be TRBD2 (5 bases). Trimming removed 5 bases at V and 7 bases at J, with 21 bases between. Germline CDR1 is LNHDA and CDR2 is SQIVND (reference sequence). The CDR3 is made up of 16 amino acids. The CDR3 DNA follows: TGTGCCAGTAGTGAGGGCGCGGGCGCGGTGGTAAATGAGCAGTTCTTC. Translation: CASSEGAGAVVNEQFF.

This sequence joins TRBV7-2 and TRBJ1-5; 9 bases map to TRBD1. Germline values: CDR1 SGHTA, CDR2 FQGNSA. The CDR3 consists of 15 residues. With V trimmed by 1 base and J by 4 bases, 2 bases remained unmatched. CDR3 DNA: TGTGCCAGCAGCTTAGACAGGGGGCATAATCAGCCCCAGCATTTT. Residues: CASSLDRGHNQPQHF.